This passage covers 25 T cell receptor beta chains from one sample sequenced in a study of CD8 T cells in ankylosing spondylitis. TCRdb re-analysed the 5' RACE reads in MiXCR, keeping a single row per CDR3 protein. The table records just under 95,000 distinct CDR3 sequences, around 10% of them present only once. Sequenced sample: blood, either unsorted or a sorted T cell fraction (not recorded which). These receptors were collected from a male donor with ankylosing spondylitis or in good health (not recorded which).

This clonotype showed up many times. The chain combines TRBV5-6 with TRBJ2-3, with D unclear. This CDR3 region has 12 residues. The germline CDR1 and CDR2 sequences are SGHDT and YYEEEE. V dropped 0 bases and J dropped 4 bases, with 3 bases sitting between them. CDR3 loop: CASSLVPDTQYF. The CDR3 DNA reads TGTGCCAGCAGCTTGGTTCCAGATACGCAGTATTTT. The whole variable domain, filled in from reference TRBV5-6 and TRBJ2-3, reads DAGVTQSPTHLIKTRGQQVTLRCSPKSGHDTVSWYQQALGQGPQFIFQYYEEEERQRGNFPDRFSGHQFPNYSSELNVNALLLGDSALYLCASSLVPDTQYFGPGTRLTVL.

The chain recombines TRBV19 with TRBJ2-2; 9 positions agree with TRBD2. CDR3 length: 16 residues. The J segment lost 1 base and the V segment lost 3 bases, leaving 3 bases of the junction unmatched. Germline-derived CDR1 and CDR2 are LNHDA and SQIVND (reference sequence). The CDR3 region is CASSIPLAGNTGELFF. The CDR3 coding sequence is TGTGCCAGTAGTATTCCACTAGCGGGGAACACCGGGGAGCTGTTTTTT.

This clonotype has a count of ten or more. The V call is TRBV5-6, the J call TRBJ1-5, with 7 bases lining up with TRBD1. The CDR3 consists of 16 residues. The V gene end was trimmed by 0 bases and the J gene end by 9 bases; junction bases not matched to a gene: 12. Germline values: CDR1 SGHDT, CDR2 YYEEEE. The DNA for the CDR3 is TGTGCCAGCAGCTTGGGTACAGGGGTCGGGGGAATGCCCCAGCATTTT. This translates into CASSLGTGVGGMPQHF.

The CDR3 sequence is CASSLLAGDGTQYF. The CDR3 DNA sequence: TGTGCCAGCAGTTTATTGGCAGGGGATGGGACCCAGTACTTC. The V call is TRBV27, the J call TRBJ2-5, with D possibly being TRBD1 (6 bases). CDR1 and CDR2 (germline): MNHEY, SMNVEV (reference sequence). The length of the CDR3 is 14 residues. V was clipped by 1 base and J by 7 bases, with 13 bases between them.

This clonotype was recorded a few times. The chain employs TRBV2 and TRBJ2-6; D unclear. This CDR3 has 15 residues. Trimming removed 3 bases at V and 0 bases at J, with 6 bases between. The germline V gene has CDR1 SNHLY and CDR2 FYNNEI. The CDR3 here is CASSDTASGANVLTF. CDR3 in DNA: TGTGCCAGCAGTGACACAGCCTCTGGGGCCAACGTCCTGACTTTC.

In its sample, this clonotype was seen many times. The CDR3 loop is CASSQQAGGPSSQFF. CDR3 DNA: TGTGCCAGCAGCCAACAGGCGGGGGGGCCGAGTTCGCAGTTCTTC. V gene TRBV7-2 combines with J gene TRBJ2-1; 9 bases map to TRBD2. With V trimmed by 5 bases and J by 12 bases, 14 bases remained unmatched. This CDR3 has 15 residues. Germline V gene sequence: CDR1 SGHTA, CDR2 FQGNSA.

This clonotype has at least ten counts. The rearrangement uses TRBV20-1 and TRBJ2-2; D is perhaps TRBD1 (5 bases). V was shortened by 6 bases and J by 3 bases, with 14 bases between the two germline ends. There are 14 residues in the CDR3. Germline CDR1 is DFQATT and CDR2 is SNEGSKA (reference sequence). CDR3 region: CSATSATDTGELFF. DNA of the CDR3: TGCAGTGCCACGTCGGCGACAGACACCGGGGAGCTGTTTTTT.

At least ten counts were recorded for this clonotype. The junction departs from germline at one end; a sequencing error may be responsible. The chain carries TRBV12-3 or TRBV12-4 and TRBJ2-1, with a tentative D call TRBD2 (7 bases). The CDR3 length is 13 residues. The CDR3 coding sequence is TGTGCCAGCCGTCCGGACGGGGGGCGGGGAAGGGTCTTC. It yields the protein CASRPDGGRGRVF.

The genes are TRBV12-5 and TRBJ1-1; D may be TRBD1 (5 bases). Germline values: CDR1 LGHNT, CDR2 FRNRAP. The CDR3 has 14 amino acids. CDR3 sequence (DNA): TGTTTTAGTGGTTTGAAATCTTGGGGGACTGAAGCTTTCTTT. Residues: CFSGLKSWGTEAFF.

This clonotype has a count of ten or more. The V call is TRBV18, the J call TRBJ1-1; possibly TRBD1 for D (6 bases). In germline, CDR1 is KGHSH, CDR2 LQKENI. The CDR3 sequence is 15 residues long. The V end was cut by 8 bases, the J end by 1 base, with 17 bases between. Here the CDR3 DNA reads TGTGCCAGCACGAACACCCCGGACAGGAACACTGAAGCTTTCTTT. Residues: CASTNTPDRNTEAFF.

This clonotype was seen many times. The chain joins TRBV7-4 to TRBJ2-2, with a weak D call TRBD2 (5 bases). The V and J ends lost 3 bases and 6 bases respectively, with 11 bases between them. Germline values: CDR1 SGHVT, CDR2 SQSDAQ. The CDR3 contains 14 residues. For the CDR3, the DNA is TGTGCCAGCAGCTTCGAGGGAAGGGCCGGGGAGCTGTTTTTT. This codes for CASSFEGRAGELFF.

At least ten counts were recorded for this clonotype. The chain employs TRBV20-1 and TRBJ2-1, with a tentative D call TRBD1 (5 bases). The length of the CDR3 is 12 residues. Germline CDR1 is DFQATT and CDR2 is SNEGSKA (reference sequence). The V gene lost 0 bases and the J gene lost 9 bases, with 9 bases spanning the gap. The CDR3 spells CSAREVGAEQFF. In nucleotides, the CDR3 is TGCAGTGCTAGAGAGGTAGGGGCTGAGCAGTTCTTC.

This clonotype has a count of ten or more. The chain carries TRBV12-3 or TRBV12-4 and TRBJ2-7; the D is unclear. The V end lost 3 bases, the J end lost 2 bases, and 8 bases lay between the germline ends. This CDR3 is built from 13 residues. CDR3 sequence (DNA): TGTGCCAGCAGTTTGTACGGTACCTACGAGCAGTACTTC. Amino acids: CASSLYGTYEQYF.

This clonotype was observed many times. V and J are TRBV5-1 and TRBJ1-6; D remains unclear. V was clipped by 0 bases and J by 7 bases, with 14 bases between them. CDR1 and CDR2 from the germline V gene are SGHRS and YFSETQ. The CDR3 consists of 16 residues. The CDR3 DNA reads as TGCGCCAGCAGCTTGGCCCCACGGCGGTTCAATTCACCCCTCCACTTT. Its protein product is CASSLAPRRFNSPLHF.

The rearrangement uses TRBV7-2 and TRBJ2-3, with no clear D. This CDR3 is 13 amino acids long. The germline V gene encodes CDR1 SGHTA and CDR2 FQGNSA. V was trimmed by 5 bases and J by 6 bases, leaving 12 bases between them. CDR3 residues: CASSPRFGDTQYF. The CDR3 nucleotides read TGTGCCAGCAGCCCCAGGTTCGGGGATACGCAGTATTTT. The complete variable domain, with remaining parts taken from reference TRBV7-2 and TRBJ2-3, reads GAGVSQSPSNKVTEKGKDVELRCDPISGHTALYWYRQSLGQGLEFLIYFQGNSAPDKSGLPSDRFSAERTGGSVSTLTIQRTQQEDSAVYLCASSPRFGDTQYFGPGTRLTVL.

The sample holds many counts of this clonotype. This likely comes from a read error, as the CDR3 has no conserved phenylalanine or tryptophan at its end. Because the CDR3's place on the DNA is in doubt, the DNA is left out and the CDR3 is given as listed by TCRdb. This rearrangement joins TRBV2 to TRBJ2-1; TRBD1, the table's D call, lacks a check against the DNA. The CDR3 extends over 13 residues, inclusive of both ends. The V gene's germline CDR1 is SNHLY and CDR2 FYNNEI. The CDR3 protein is CASTPGSGVRFFV.

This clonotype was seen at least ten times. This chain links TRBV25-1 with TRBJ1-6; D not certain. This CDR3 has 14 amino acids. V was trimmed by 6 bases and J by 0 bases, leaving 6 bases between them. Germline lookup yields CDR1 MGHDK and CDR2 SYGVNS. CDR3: CASSWTSYNSPLHF. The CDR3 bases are TGTGCCAGCAGCTGGACCTCCTATAATTCACCCCTCCACTTT.

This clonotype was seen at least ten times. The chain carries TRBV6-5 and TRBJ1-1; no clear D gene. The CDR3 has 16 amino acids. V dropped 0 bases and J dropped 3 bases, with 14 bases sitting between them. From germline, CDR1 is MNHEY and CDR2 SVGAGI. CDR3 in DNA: TGTGCCAGCAGTTACTCGATGGAACCTGGGCACACTGAAGCTTTCTTT. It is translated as CASSYSMEPGHTEAFF.

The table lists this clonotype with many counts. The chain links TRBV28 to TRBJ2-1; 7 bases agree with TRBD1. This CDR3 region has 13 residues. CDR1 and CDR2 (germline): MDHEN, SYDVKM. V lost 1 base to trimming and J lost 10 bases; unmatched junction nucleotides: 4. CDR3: CASSLLDRAEQFF. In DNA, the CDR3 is TGTGCCAGCAGTTTATTAGACAGGGCCGAGCAGTTCTTC. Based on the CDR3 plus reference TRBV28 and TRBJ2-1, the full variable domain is DVKVTQSSRYLVKRTGEKVFLECVQDMDHENMFWYRQDPGLGLRLIYFSYDVKMKEKGDIPEGYSVSREKKERFSLILESASTNQTSMYLCASSLLDRAEQFFGPGTRLTVL.

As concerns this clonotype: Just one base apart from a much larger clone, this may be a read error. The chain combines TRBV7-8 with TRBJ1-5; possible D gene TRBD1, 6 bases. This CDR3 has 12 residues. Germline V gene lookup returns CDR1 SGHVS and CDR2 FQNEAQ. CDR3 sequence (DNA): TGTGCCAACAGCCTTGAGACAGGACCCCAGCATTTT. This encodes CANSLETGPQHF. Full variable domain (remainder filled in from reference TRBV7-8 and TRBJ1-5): GAGVSQSPRYKVAKRGQDVALRCDPISGHVSLFWYQQALGQGPEFLTYFQNEAQLDKSGLPSDRFFAERPEGSVSTLKIQRTQQEDSAVYLCANSLETGPQHFGDGTRLSIL.

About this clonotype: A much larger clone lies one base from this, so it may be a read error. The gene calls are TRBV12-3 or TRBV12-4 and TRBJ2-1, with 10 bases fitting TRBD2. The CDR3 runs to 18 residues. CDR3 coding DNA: TGTACCAGCAGTTTAGGGTTAGCGGGGGGTTTCTCCTACAATGAGCAGTTCTTC. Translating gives CTSSLGLAGGFSYNEQFF.

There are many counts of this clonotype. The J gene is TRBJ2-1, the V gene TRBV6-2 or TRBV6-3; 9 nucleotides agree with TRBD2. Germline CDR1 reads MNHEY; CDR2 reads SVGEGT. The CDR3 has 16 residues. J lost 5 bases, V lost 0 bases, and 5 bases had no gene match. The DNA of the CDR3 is TGTGCCAGCAGTTACTCGAGGACTAGCGTACACAATGAGCAGTTCTTC. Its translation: CASSYSRTSVHNEQFF.

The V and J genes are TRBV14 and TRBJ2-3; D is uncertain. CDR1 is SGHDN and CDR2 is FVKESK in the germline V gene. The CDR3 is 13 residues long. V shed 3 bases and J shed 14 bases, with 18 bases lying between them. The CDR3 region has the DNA TGTGCCAGCAGCCAGTTAGGCGACCGAAGCCTGTATTTT. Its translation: CASSQLGDRSLYF.

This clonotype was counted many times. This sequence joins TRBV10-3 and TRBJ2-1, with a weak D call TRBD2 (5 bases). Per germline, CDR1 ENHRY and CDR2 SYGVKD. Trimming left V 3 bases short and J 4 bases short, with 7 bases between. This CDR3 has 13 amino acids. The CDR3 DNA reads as TGTGCCATCAGTGAACGGGGTTACAATGAGCAGTTCTTC. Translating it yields CAISERGYNEQFF.

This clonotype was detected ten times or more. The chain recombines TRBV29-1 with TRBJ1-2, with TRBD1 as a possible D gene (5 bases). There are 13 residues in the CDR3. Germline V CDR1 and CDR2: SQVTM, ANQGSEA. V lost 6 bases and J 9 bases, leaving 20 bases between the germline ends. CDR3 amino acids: CSVESTATMSYTF. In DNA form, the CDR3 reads TGCAGCGTAGAGTCGACAGCCACTATGAGCTACACCTTC.